This T cell receptor (beta chain) was sequenced for a study of CD8 T cells in ankylosing spondylitis. Overall study findings and caveats: A TCR beta motif of about 8 highly homologous variants seemed to mark ankylosing spondylitis blood. Reportedly, disease-linked clones are significantly enriched in ankylosing spondylitis patients' matched synovial fluid.

The germline CDR1 and CDR2 sequences are SGHNT and YENEEA. The V end was cut by 3 bases, the J end by 0 bases, with 12 bases between. The length of the CDR3 is 15 residues. In its sample, this clonotype was seen a few times. Its specificity is not known. Preparation of TCR beta libraries was done by quantitative 5'-RACE with molecular barcodes. TCRdb itself ran the 5' RACE reads through MiXCR, one entry per CDR3 protein. The data show some 840,000 distinct CDR3 sequences, with 10% to 15% seen just once and about 0.5% held by the top ten. The gene calls are TRBV11-3 and TRBJ2-7; D tentatively fits TRBD1 or TRBD2 (5 bases each). This sequence originates from a male donor with ankylosing spondylitis. The sequenced material came from blood, either unsorted or a sorted T cell fraction (not recorded which). The CDR3 DNA reads as TGTGCCAGCAGCTTGGGGTCGGGGCGCTCCTACGAGCAGTACTTC. Translating it yields CASSLGSGRSYEQYF.